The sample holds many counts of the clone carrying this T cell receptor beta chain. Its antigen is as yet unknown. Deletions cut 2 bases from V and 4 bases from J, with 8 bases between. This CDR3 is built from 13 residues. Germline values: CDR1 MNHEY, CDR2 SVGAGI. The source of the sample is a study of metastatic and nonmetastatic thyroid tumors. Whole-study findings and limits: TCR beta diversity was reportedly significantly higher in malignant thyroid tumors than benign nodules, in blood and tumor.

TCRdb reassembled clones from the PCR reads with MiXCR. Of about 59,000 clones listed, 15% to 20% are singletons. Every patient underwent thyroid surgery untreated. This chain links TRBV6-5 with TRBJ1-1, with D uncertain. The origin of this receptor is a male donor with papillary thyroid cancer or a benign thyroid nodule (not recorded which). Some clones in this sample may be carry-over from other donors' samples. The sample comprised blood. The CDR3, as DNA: TGTGCCAGCAGTTACGGGCGTGTCACTGAAGCTTTCTTT. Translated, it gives CASSYGRVTEAFF.